The 19 T cell receptor beta chains reported below all come from one sample, sequenced in a study of T cells after yellow fever vaccination. TCRdb re-analysed the 5' RACE reads in MiXCR, keeping a single row per CDR3 protein. The data contain 300,000 to 450,000 distinct CDR3 sequences, 8.1% of them singletons. The starting material was PBMCs, obtained about 49 days after the first yellow fever vaccination. The receptors derive from a man aged 18 to 35 who received the YFV17D yellow fever vaccine.

This clonotype was counted only a few times. The chain has TRBV7-3 and TRBJ2-6, with TRBD1 matching 8 bases. The CDR3 sequence is 17 residues long. CDR1 and CDR2 (germline): SGHTA, FQGTGA. Trimming cost V 4 bases and J 0 bases; bases outside gene matches: 5. CDR3 sequence (DNA): TGTGCCAGCAGCTCTGGACAGGGCGGCTCTGGGGCCAACGTCCTGACTTTC. Protein sequence: CASSSGQGGSGANVLTF.

This clonotype was seen only a few times. The chain couples TRBV5-1 to TRBJ2-7, with D unresolved. The V gene lost 2 bases and the J gene lost 3 bases, with 6 bases spanning the gap. Germline values: CDR1 SGHRS, CDR2 YFSETQ. The CDR3 is 12 residues long. In DNA, the CDR3 is TGCGCCAGCAGCTTACTGAGCTACGAGCAGTACTTC. Translation: CASSLLSYEQYF.

The rearrangement uses TRBV5-6 and TRBJ2-1; a weak D match, TRBD2 (6 bases). Germline V gene sequence: CDR1 SGHDT, CDR2 YYEEEE. Trimming took 2 bases from V and 7 from J, leaving 16 bases between them. This CDR3 comprises 15 residues. CDR3 coding DNA: TGTGCCAGCAGCTTCGGCTCGGGACTTCTTAATGAGCAGTTCTTC. The encoded protein is CASSFGSGLLNEQFF. The complete variable domain, with remaining parts taken from reference TRBV5-6 and TRBJ2-1, reads DAGVTQSPTHLIKTRGQQVTLRCSPKSGHDTVSWYQQALGQGPQFIFQYYEEEERQRGNFPDRFSGHQFPNYSSELNVNALLLGDSALYLCASSFGSGLLNEQFFGPGTRLTVL.

This chain links TRBV4-1 with TRBJ1-1; 7 bases are shared with TRBD1. CDR1 MGHRA and CDR2 YSYEKL come from the germline V gene. V dropped 4 bases and J dropped 3; count of bases not matched to a gene: 17. This CDR3 region has 18 residues. Written as DNA, the CDR3 is TGCGCCAGCAGCCCCTACTTCCTCCAAGAGGGGGCTTACACTGAAGCTTTCTTT. Residues: CASSPYFLQEGAYTEAFF.

The J gene is TRBJ2-2, the V gene TRBV9, with 7 bases matching TRBD1. Looked up from germline, CDR1 is SGDLS and CDR2 is YYNGEE. The CDR3 runs to 15 residues. J was trimmed by 5 bases and V by 4 bases; bases with no gene match: 8. Here the CDR3 DNA reads TGTGCCAGCAGCCTTGATACAGGGGAGACCGGGGAGCTGTTTTTT. Its protein is CASSLDTGETGELFF. Full variable domain (outside the CDR3, taken from reference TRBV9 and TRBJ2-2): DSGVTQTPKHLITATGQRVTLRCSPRSGDLSVYWYQQSLDQGLQFLIQYYNGEERAKGNILERFSAQQFPDLHSELNLSSLELGDSALYFCASSLDTGETGELFFGEGSRLTVL.

This clonotype was seen more than once but under ten times. CDR3 sequence (DNA): TGTGCCACCCGAGAGAACACCGGGGAGCTGTTTTTT. Protein: CATRENTGELFF. J is TRBJ2-2 and V is TRBV6-5; the D is unclear. Germline V CDR1 and CDR2: MNHEY, SVGAGI. V was pared by 10 bases and J by 1 base, with 7 bases between. This CDR3 region has 12 residues.

The CDR3 protein is CSVGITGANVLTF. The CDR3 bases are TGCAGCGTTGGAATCACTGGGGCCAACGTCCTGACTTTC. The chain uses TRBV29-1 and TRBJ2-6; D remains ambiguous. CDR3 length: 13 residues. Trimming left V 4 bases short and J 2 bases short, with 6 bases between. Germline V gene sequence: CDR1 SQVTM, CDR2 ANQGSEA.

This clonotype was recorded a few times. The J gene is TRBJ1-1, the V gene TRBV9; 9 positions match TRBD1. The CDR3 has 15 amino acids. Unmatched junction bases numbered 8, after V lost 4 bases and J lost 4 bases. Germline-derived CDR1 and CDR2 are SGDLS and YYNGEE. As DNA, the CDR3 is TGTGCCAGCAGCCTTGGACAGGGGAGGGGCACTGAAGCTTTCTTT. Translating it yields CASSLGQGRGTEAFF.

The V and J genes are TRBV11-2 and TRBJ2-2, with TRBD2 matching 8 bases. CDR1 and CDR2 (germline): SGHAT, FQNNGV. The V segment lost 5 bases and the J segment 0 bases; nucleotides outside the gene matches: 5. CDR3 length: 16 amino acids. CDR3 nucleotide sequence: TGTGCCAGCAGCCCGCGGGGGGCCGCGAACACCGGGGAGCTGTTTTTT. It translates to CASSPRGAANTGELFF.

This chain uses TRBV7-3 with TRBJ2-4; tentative D call: TRBD2 (6 bases). V lost 4 bases and J lost 5, with 15 bases in between. The CDR3 spans 15 residues. The germline V gene has CDR1 SGHTA and CDR2 FQGTGA. The chain's CDR3 is CASSSSGGGENIQYF. The CDR3 coding sequence is TGTGCCAGCAGCTCATCCGGGGGTGGAGAAAACATTCAGTACTTC.

The genes are TRBV7-2 and TRBJ2-2, with D perhaps matching TRBD2 (5 bases). Germline lookup yields CDR1 SGHTA and CDR2 FQGNSA. CDR3 length equals 14 residues. V was trimmed by 5 bases and J by 8 bases, leaving 15 bases between them. CDR3 nucleotides: TGTGCCAGCAGCATACTACCCCCGGGGGGGGAGCTGTTTTTT. It specifies CASSILPPGGELFF.

The chain recombines TRBV12-3 or TRBV12-4 with TRBJ2-5, with 9 bases lining up with TRBD1. The V gene end was trimmed by 6 bases and the J gene end by 5 bases; junction bases not matched to a gene: 16. This CDR3 contains 17 residues. The CDR3 loop reads CASSFEGQGPMMETQYF. Here the CDR3 DNA reads TGTGCCAGCAGCTTCGAGGGACAGGGACCGATGATGGAGACCCAGTACTTC.

In this sample, this clonotype turned up many times. The genes are TRBV5-1 and TRBJ2-2, with D perhaps assigned TRBD1 or TRBD2 (5 bases each). The V gene lost 1 base and the J gene lost 7 bases, with 11 bases spanning the gap. CDR3 length: 14 residues. CDR1 is SGHRS, CDR2 YFSETQ, per germline. CDR3 sequence (DNA): TGCGCCAGCAGCTTGTGGGACGTGGACGGGGAGCTGTTTTTT. Translation: CASSLWDVDGELFF.

This clonotype was counted ten times or more. The V call is TRBV5-4, the J call TRBJ2-2; the D gene is possibly TRBD1 (5 bases). The CDR3 extends over 14 amino acids. Germline CDR1 is SGHNT and CDR2 is YYREEE (reference sequence). The V and J ends lost 1 base and 1 base respectively, with 5 bases between them. The CDR3 protein is CASSLQGNTGELFF. CDR3 sequence (DNA): TGTGCCAGCAGCTTGCAGGGGAACACCGGGGAGCTGTTTTTT.

The chain recombines TRBV7-2 with TRBJ1-5; no firm D call. Per the germline V gene, CDR1 is SGHTA and CDR2 is FQGNSA. Between the trimmed V and J ends, which lost 5 bases and 6 bases, there was a span of 11 bases. The CDR3 extends over 13 amino acids. The CDR3 region is CASSPEGIQPQHF. DNA for the CDR3: TGTGCCAGCAGCCCAGAGGGTATTCAGCCCCAGCATTTT.

This clonotype was counted at least ten times. The V call is TRBV6-1, the J call TRBJ1-1; D gene uncertain. The V end was cut by 7 bases, the J end by 6 bases, with 27 bases between. Germline values: CDR1 MNHNS, CDR2 SASEGT. The CDR3 is 17 amino acids. CDR3 sequence (DNA): TGTGCCAGCACCAACCCGGGTGGCGCAACCTCCAGCGCTGAAGCTTTCTTT. Its protein product is CASTNPGGATSSAEAFF.

The genes are TRBV6-1 and TRBJ2-4, with 10 bases matching TRBD2. J gave up 2 bases and V 4 bases, and 8 bases lay outside the gene matches. CDR1 and CDR2 from the germline V gene are MNHNS and SASEGT. This CDR3 contains 17 residues. CDR3 region: CASSAPGLAITKNIQYF. The CDR3 region has the DNA TGTGCCAGCAGTGCACCGGGACTAGCGATAACCAAAAACATTCAGTACTTC.

In its sample, this clonotype was seen a few times. The CDR3 nucleotides read TGCAGTGCTACCGCGCAGGGCTACGAGCAGTACTTC. The encoded protein is CSATAQGYEQYF. The J gene is TRBJ2-7, the V gene TRBV20-1; D may be TRBD1 (5 bases). Germline V gene sequence: CDR1 DFQATT, CDR2 SNEGSKA (reference sequence). This CDR3 region has 12 residues. The V end lost 4 bases, the J end lost 3 bases, and 10 bases lay between the germline ends.

The chain recombines TRBV20-1 with TRBJ1-5; 8 nucleotides agree with TRBD1. The ends lost 7 bases at V and 0 bases at J; junction bases unmatched: 8. In germline, CDR1 is DFQATT, CDR2 SNEGSKA (reference sequence). The CDR3 consists of 15 residues. CDR3 in DNA: TGCAGTGTCGACAGGGGCGATTATAGCAATCAGCCCCAGCATTTT. This translates into CSVDRGDYSNQPQHF.